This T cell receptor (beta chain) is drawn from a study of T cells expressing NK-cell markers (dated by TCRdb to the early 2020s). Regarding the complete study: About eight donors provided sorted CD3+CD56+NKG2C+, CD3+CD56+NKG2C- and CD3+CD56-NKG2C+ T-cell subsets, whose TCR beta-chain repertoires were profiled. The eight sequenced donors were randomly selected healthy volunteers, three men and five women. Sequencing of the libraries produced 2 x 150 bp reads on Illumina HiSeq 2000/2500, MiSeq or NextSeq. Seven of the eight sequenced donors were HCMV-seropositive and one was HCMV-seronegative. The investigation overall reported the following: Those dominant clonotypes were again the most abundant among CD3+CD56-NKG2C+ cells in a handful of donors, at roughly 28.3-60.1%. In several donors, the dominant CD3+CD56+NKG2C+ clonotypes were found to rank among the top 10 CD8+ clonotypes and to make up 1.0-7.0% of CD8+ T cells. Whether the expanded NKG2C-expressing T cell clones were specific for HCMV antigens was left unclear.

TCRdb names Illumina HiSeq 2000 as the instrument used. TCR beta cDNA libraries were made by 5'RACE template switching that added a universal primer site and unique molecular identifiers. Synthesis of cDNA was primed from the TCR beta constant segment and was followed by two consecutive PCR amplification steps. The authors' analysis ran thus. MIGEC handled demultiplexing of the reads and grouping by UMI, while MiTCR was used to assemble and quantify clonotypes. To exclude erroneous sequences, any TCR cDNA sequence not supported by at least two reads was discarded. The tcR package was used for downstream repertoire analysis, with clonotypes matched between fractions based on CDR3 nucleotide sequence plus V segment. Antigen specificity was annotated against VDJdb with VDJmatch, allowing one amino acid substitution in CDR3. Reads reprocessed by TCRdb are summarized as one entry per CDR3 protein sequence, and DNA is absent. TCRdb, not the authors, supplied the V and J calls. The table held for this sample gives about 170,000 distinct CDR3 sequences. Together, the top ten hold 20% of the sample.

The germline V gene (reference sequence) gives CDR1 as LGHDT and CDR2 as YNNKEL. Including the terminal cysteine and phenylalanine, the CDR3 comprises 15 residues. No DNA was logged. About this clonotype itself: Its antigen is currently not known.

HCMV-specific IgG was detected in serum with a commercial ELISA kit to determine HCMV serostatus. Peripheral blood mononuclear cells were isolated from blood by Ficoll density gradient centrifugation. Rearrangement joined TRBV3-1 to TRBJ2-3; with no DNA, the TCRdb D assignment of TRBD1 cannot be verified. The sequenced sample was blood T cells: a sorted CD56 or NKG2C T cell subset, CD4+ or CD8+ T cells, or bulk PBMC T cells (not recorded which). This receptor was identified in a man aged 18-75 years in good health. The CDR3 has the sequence CASSARGTHTDTQYF.